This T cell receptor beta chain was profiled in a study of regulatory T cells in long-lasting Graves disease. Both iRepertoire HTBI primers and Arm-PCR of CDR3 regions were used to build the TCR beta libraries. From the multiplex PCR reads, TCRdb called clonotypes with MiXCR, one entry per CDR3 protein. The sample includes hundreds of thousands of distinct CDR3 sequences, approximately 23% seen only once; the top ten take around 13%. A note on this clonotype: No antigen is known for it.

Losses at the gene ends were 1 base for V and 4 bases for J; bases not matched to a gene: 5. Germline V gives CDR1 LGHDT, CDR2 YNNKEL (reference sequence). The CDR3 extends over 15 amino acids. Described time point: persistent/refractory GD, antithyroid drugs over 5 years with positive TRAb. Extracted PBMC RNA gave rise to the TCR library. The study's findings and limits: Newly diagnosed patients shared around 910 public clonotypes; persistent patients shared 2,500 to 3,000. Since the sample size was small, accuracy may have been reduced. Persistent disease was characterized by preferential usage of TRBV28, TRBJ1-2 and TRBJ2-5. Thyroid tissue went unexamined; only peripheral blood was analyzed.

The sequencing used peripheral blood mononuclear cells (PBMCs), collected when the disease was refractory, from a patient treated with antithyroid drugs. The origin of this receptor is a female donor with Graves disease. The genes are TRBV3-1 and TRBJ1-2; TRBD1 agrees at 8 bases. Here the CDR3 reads CASSQGSGGGYGYTF. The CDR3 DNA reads TGTGCCAGCAGCCAAGGTTCAGGGGGCGGCTATGGCTACACCTTC. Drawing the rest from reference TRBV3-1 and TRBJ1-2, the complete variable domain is DTAVSQTPKYLVTQMGNDKSIKCEQNLGHDTMYWYKQDSKKFLKIMFSYNNKELIINETVPNRFSPKSPDKAHLNLHINSLELGDSAVYFCASSQGSGGGYGYTFGSGTRLTVV.